The 14 T cell receptor beta chains below come from one sample, sequenced in a study of CD8+CD57+ T cells in acquired aplastic anemia. Researchers used genomic DNA as the template to profile TCR beta VDJ and CDR3. TCRdb fed the reads into MiXCR, producing one record per CDR3 protein. This sample yields around 290,000 distinct CDR3 sequences, of which approximately 58% are seen a single time; around 1.3% belongs to the top ten. Sequencing was done on patients that had shown CD8+CD57+ cell expansion by flow cytometry. Sequencing was carried out using sorted CD4+, CD8+, or CD8+CD57+ T cells (not recorded which) from PBMCs. Source of these receptors: a human donor with aplastic anemia.

The chain uses TRBV2 and TRBJ2-3, with unresolved D. Per the germline V gene, CDR1 is SNHLY and CDR2 is FYNNEI. V gave up 6 bases and J gave up 5 bases, with 12 bases separating them. The CDR3 length is 13 residues. The CDR3 bases are TGTGCCAGCAGGGGGATCGGAATAGATACGCAGTATTTT. Translation: CASRGIGIDTQYF. Supplemented by reference TRBV2 and TRBJ2-3, the full variable domain reads EPEVTQTPSHQVTQMGQEVILRCVPISNHLYFYWYRQILGQKVEFLVSFYNNEISEKSEIFDDQFSVERPDGSNFTLKIRSTKLEDSAMYFCASRGIGIDTQYFGPGTRLTVL.

V usage is TRBV20-1 and J usage is TRBJ1-1, with D possibly TRBD1 on 5 matching bases. Germline V gene lookup returns CDR1 DFQATT and CDR2 SNEGSKA (reference sequence). The CDR3 consists of 13 residues. Deletions cut 1 base from V and 0 bases from J, with 6 bases between. CDR3 region: CSARGQMNTEAFF. CDR3 bases: TGCAGTGCTAGAGGACAGATGAACACTGAAGCTTTCTTT.

The V and J genes are TRBV20-1 and TRBJ2-7; 8 nucleotides align to TRBD2. Germline CDR1 and CDR2: DFQATT and SNEGSKA (reference sequence). This CDR3 has 14 amino acids. In DNA, the CDR3 is TGCAGCGCCTTGGGGCGGGAGGTATCCTACGAGCAGTACTTC. This translates into CSALGREVSYEQYF.

The V gene is TRBV7-8, the J gene TRBJ1-3; the D gene is possibly TRBD1 (5 bases). Germline V gene lookup returns CDR1 SGHVS and CDR2 FQNEAQ. The V and J ends lost 5 bases and 3 bases respectively, with 17 bases between them. CDR3 length equals 16 residues. The CDR3 reads CASSPQVRGDGNTIYF. CDR3 in DNA: TGTGCCAGCAGCCCCCAGGTTAGGGGCGATGGAAACACCATATATTTT.

Worth noting for this clonotype: A junction end diverges from the germline sequence, so it may reflect a read error. This chain links TRBV19 with TRBJ2-1, with 9 bases fitting TRBD2. The CDR3 sequence is 13 residues long. CDR1 is LNHDA, CDR2 SQIVND, per germline (reference sequence). The CDR3 DNA follows: TGTGCCAGCAGTGCGGGGGGGCACAATGTGCAGTTCTTC. This gives the protein CASSAGGHNVQFF. Together with reference TRBV19 and TRBJ2-1, the CDR3 gives the full variable domain: DGGITQSPKYLFRKEGQNVTLSCEQNLNHDAMYWYRQDPGQGLRLIYYSQIVNDFQKGDIAEGYSVSREKKESFPLTVTSAQKNPTAFYLCASSAGGHNVQFFGPGTRLTVL.

This chain joins TRBV29-1 and TRBJ2-2; D is uncertain. CDR1 is SQVTM, CDR2 ANQGSEA, per germline. This CDR3 spans 12 amino acids. The V gene lost 4 bases and the J gene lost 4 bases, with 7 bases spanning the gap. The CDR3 here is CSVALTTGELFF. The CDR3 DNA follows: TGCAGCGTTGCGCTTACCACCGGGGAGCTGTTTTTT.

In this sample, this clonotype turned up many times. The chain has TRBV19 and TRBJ1-5, with D unresolved. Germline lookup yields CDR1 LNHDA and CDR2 SQIVND (reference sequence). V gave up 3 bases and J gave up 5 bases, with 8 bases separating them. The CDR3 runs to 13 residues. The CDR3 reads CASSMRSHQPQHF. The DNA for the CDR3 is TGTGCCAGTAGTATGCGTTCCCATCAGCCCCAGCATTTT.

The table lists this clonotype with a few counts. The CDR3 end shows no conserved phenylalanine or tryptophan, and so a read error is likely. The chain recombines TRBV20-1 with TRBJ2-7; D is perhaps TRBD1 or TRBD2 (6 bases each). The V gene's germline CDR1 is DFQATT and CDR2 SNEGSKA (reference sequence). Trimming removed 5 bases at V and 3 bases at J, with 20 bases between. The length of the CDR3 is 15 residues. The CDR3 protein is CSAYSRLGGLYEQYL. The CDR3 DNA sequence: TGCAGTGCTTATTCCAGACTAGGGGGTCTCTACGAGCAGTACCTC.

This chain uses TRBV10-3 with TRBJ2-1; 10 bases align to TRBD1. The tail of the sequence fits TRBJ2-5 better, so the J call may be wrong. The CDR3 extends over 15 amino acids. The germline gives CDR1 ENHRY, CDR2 SYGVKD. This chain's CDR3 is CAISEPGTGEETQYF. CDR3 nucleotides: TGTGCCATCAGTGAGCCCGGGACAGGGGAAGAGACCCAGTACTTC.

The chain joins TRBV5-1 to TRBJ2-1; 7 bases map to TRBD1. V lost 5 bases to trimming and J lost 2 bases; unmatched junction nucleotides: 7. The CDR3 loop spans 15 amino acids. Germline V lookup: CDR1 SGHRS, CDR2 YFSETQ. The CDR3 reads CASSGDQGAYNEQFF. CDR3 DNA sequence: TGCGCCAGCAGTGGGGATCAGGGGGCCTACAATGAGCAGTTCTTC.

In this sample, this clonotype turned up many times. V usage is TRBV3-1 and J usage is TRBJ2-7, with a possible D match to TRBD2 (6 bases). Germline values: CDR1 LGHDT, CDR2 YNNKEL (reference sequence). Trimming removed 2 bases from V and 6 bases from J, with 17 bases in between. This CDR3 contains 15 residues. In nucleotides, the CDR3 is TGTGCCAGCAGCCAAAGCCAGACCGTCGGGGGCGAGCAGTACTTC. Its translation: CASSQSQTVGGEQYF.

This chain connects TRBV2 to TRBJ2-7; the D is unclear. The CDR3 loop spans 13 amino acids. Germline-derived CDR1 and CDR2 are SNHLY and FYNNEI. The V and J ends lost 11 bases and 0 bases respectively, with 14 bases between them. The CDR3 here is CAGSGEYSYEQYF. The CDR3 nucleotides are TGTGCCGGGTCAGGCGAATACTCCTACGAGCAGTACTTC.

The chain couples TRBV5-1 to TRBJ1-2; 8 nucleotides align to TRBD1. The length of the CDR3 is 14 residues. CDR1 is SGHRS, CDR2 YFSETQ, per germline. J lost 8 bases, V lost 0 bases, and 6 bases had no gene match. The DNA for the CDR3 is TGCGCCAGCAGCTTGGGTTCAGGGGGCATAGGCTACACCTTC. Protein product: CASSLGSGGIGYTF.

The V and J genes are TRBV24-1 and TRBJ2-5; D gene uncertain. Germline-derived CDR1 and CDR2 are KGHDR and SFDVKD. This CDR3 is built from 14 residues. Trimming removed 3 bases at V and 4 bases at J, with 11 bases between. The CDR3 region is CATSDPAGSETQYF. CDR3 DNA sequence: TGTGCCACCAGTGATCCCGCCGGGTCAGAGACCCAGTACTTC.